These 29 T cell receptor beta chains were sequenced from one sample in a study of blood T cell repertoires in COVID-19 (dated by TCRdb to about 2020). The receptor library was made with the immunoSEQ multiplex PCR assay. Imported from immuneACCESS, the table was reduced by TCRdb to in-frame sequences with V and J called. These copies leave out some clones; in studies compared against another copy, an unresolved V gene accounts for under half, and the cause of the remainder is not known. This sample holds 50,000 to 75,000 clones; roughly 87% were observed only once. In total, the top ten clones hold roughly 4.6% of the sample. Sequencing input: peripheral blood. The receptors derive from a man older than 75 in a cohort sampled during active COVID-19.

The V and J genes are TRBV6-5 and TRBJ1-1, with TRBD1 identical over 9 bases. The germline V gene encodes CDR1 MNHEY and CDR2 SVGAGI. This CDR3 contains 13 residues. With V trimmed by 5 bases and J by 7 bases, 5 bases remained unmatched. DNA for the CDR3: TGTGCCAGCAGTCTAGGACAGGGGCTTGAAGCTTTCTTT. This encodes CASSLGQGLEAFF.

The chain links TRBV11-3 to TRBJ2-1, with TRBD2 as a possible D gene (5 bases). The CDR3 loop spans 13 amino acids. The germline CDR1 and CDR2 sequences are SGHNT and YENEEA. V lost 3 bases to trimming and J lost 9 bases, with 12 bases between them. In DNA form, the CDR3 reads TGTGCCAGCAGCTTGGGCCTAGCTAGTGAGCAGTTCTTC. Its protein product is CASSLGLASEQFF.

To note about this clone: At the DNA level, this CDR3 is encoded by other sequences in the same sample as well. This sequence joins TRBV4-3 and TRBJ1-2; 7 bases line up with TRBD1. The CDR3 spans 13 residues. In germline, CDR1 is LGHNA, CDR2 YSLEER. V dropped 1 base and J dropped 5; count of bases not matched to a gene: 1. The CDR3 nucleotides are TGCGCCAGCAGCCAAGGACAGGGTTATGGCTACACCTTC. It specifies CASSQGQGYGYTF.

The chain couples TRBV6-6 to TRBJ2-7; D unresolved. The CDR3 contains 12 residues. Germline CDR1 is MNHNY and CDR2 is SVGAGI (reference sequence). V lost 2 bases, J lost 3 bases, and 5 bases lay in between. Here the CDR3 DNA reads TGTGCCAGCAGTTACGAGGACTACGAGCAGTACTTC. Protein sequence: CASSYEDYEQYF.

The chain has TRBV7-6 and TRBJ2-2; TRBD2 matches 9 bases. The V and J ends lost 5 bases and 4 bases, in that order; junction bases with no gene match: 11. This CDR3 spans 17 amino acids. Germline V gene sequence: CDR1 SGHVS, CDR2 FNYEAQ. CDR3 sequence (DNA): TGTGCCAGCAGCAGAACTTCGGCTAGCGGGACCACCGGGGAGCTGTTTTTT. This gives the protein CASSRTSASGTTGELFF.

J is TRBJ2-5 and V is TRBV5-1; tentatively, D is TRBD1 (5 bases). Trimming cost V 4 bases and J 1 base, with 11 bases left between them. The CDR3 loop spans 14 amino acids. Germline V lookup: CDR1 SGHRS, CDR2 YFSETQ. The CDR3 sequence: CASSTGHGQETQYF. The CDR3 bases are TGCGCCAGCAGCACTGGACACGGCCAAGAGACCCAGTACTTC.

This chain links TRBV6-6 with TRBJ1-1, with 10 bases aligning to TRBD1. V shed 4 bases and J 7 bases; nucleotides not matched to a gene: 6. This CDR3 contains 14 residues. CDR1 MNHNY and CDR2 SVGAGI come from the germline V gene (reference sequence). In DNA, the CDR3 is TGTGCCAGCAGTTGGGGGACAGGGGATGGTGAAGCTTTCTTT. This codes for CASSWGTGDGEAFF.

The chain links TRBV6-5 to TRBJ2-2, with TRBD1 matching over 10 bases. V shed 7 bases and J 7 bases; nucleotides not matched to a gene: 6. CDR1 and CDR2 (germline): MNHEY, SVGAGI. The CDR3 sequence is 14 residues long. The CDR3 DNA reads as TGTGCCAGCACGGGACAGGGGATCAGCGGGGAGCTGTTTTTT. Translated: CASTGQGISGELFF.

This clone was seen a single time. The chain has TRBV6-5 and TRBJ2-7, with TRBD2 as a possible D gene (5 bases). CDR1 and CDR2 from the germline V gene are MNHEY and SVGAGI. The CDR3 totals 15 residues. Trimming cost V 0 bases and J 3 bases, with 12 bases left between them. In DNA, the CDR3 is TGTGCCAGCAGTTACTCGACCGGCGGGCTCTACGAGCAGTACTTC. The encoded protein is CASSYSTGGLYEQYF.

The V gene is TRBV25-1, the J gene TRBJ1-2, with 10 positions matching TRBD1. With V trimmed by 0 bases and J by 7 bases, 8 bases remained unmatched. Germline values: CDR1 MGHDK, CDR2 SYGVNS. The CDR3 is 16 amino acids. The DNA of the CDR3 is TGTGCCAGCAGTGAATATGGGACAGGGGCTTACATTGGCTACACCTTC. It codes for CASSEYGTGAYIGYTF.

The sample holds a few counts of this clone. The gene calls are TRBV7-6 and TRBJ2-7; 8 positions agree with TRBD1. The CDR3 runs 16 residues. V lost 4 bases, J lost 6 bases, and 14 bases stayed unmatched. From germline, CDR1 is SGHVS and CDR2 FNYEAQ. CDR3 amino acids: CASSSDRAGGRGEQYF. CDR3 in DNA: TGTGCCAGCAGCTCCGACCGGGCAGGGGGCAGGGGCGAGCAGTACTTC.

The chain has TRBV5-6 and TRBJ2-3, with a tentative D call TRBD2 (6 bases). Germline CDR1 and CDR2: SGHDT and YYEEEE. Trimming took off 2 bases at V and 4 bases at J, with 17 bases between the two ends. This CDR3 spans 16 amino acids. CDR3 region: CASSFDTSSTSDTQYF. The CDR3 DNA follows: TGTGCCAGCAGCTTTGATACTAGCTCTACTTCAGATACGCAGTATTTT.

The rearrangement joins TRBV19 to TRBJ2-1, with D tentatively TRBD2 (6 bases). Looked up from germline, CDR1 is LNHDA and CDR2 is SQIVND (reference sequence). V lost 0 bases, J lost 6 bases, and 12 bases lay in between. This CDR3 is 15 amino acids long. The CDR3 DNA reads TGTGCCAGTAGTATAGAAGGGGCGGGGCTCAATGAGCAGTTCTTC. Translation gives CASSIEGAGLNEQFF.

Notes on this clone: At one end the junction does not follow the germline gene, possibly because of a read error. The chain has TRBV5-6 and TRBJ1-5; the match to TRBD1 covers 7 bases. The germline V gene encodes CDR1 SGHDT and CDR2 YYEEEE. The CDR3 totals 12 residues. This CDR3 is CASSGGTAKESF. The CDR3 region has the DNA TGTGCCAGCAGCGGCGGGACAGCCAAGGAGTCTTTT.

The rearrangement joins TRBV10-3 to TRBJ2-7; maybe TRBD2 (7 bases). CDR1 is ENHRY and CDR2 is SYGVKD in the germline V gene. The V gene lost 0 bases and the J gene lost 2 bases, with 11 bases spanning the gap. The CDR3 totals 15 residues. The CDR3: CAISESGGGTYEQYF. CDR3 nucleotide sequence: TGTGCCATCAGTGAGTCAGGGGGGGGGACCTACGAGCAGTACTTC.

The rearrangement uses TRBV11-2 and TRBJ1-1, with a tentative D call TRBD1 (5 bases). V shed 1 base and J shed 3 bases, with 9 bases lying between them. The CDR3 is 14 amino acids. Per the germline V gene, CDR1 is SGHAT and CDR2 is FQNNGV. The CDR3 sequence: CASSLVAGDTEAFF. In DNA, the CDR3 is TGTGCCAGCAGCTTAGTAGCGGGGGACACTGAAGCTTTCTTT.

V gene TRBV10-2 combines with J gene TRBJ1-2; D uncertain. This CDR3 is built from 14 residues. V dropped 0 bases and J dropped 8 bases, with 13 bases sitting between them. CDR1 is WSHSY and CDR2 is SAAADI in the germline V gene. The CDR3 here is CASSESGVLVGYTF. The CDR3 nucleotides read TGCGCCAGCAGTGAGTCGGGAGTTCTCGTCGGCTACACCTTC.

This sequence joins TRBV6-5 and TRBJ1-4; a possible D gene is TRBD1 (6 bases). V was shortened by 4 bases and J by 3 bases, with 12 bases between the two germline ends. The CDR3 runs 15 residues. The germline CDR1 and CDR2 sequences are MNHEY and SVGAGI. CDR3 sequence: CASSWQTGPNEKLFF. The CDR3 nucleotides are TGTGCCAGCAGTTGGCAGACAGGACCTAATGAAAAACTGTTTTTT.

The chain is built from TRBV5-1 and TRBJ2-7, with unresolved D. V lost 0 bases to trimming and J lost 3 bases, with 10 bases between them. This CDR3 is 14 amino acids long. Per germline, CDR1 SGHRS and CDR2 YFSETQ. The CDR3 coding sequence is TGCGCCAGCAGCTTGGACAGATCGTACTACGAGCAGTACTTC. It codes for CASSLDRSYYEQYF. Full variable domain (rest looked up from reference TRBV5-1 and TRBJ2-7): KAGVTQTPRYLIKTRGQQVTLSCSPISGHRSVSWYQQTPGQGLQFLFEYFSETQRNKGNFPGRFSGRQFSNSRSEMNVSTLELGDSALYLCASSLDRSYYEQYFGPGTRLTVT.

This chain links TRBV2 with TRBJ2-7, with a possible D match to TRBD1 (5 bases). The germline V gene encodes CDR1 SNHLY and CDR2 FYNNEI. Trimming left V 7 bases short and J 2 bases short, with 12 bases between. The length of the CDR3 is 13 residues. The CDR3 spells CASTLGQTYEQYF. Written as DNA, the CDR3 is TGTGCCAGCACATTAGGACAAACCTACGAGCAGTACTTC.

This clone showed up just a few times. CDR3 amino acids: CASSVAEGLGTEAFF. CDR3 DNA sequence: TGTGCCAGCAGCGTAGCCGAGGGTCTCGGCACTGAAGCTTTCTTT. V usage is TRBV9 and J usage is TRBJ1-1, with unresolved D. Trimming pared 0 bases from V and 4 bases from J, leaving 13 bases between. Germline loops: CDR1 SGDLS, CDR2 YYNGEE. The CDR3 has 15 residues.

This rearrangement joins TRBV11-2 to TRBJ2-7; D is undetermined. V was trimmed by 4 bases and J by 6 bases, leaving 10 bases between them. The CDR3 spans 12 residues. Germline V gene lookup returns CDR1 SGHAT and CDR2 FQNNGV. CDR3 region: CASSSPGREQYF. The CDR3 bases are TGTGCCAGCAGCTCCCCAGGTCGCGAGCAGTACTTC.

This CDR3 is CASRAGEQETQYF. CDR3 nucleotide sequence: TGTGCCAGCAGGGCAGGGGAGCAAGAGACCCAGTACTTC. The chain has TRBV2 and TRBJ2-5; possibly TRBD1 for D (6 bases). Germline V gene sequence: CDR1 SNHLY, CDR2 FYNNEI. V was pared by 6 bases and J by 2 bases, with 10 bases between. This CDR3 has 13 residues.

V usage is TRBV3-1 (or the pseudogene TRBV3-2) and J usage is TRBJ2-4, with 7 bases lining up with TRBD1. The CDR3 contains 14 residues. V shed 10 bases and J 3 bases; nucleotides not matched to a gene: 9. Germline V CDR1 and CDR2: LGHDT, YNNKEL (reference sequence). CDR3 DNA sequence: TGTGCCACCTCGGACAGGCGGGTCAAAAACATTCAGTACTTC. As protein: CATSDRRVKNIQYF.

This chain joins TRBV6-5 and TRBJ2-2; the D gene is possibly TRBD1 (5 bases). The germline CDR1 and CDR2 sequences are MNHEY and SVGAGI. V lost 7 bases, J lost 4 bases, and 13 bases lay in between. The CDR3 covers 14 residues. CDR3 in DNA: TGTGCCAGCACCAAACAGGTACCCACCGGGGAGCTGTTTTTT. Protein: CASTKQVPTGELFF.

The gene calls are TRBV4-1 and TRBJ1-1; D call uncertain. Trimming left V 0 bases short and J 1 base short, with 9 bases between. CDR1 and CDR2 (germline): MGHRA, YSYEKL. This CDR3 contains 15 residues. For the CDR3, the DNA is TGCGCCAGCAGCCAAGAATTAACAGCGAACACTGAAGCTTTCTTT. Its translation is CASSQELTANTEAFF.

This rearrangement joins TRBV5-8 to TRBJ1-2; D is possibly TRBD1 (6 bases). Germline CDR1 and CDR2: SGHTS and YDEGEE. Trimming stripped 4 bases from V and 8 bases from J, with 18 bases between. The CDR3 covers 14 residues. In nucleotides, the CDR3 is TGTGCCAGCAGCGGCAGGCCCAGGGGTGACGGCTACACCTTC. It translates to CASSGRPRGDGYTF.

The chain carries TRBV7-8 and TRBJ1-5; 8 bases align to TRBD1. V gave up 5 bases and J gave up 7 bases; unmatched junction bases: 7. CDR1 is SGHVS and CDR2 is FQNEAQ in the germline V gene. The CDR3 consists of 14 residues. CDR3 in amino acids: CASSPGQGGQPQHF. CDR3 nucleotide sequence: TGTGCCAGCAGCCCCGGACAGGGTGGGCAGCCCCAGCATTTT.

This chain's CDR3 is CAIMTGGASGELFF. CDR3 in DNA: TGTGCCATCATGACAGGGGGCGCCTCCGGGGAGCTGTTTTTT. The chain joins TRBV10-3 to TRBJ2-2; 10 bases agree with TRBD1. Germline V gene data show CDR1 as ENHRY and CDR2 as SYGVKD. The ends lost 7 bases at V and 6 bases at J; junction bases unmatched: 5. The CDR3 runs 14 residues.